These T cell receptor beta chains were read from a single sample in a study of cytomegalovirus exposure and HLA in healthy donors. The assay was immunoSEQ multiplex PCR, and TCRdb's table has in-frame clones only and misses some. The repertoire holds 180,000 or so clones, with over 65% as singletons. Sequencing used PBMCs. These receptors all stem from a man younger than 35 in good health and CMV-seronegative. The CDR3 runs from the conserved cysteine through the conserved F or W. The D gene is left open where the match is weak. Clone size is stated in some rows and not others, as once, few, many or a class when expanded.

d_gene	abundance	v_gene	j_gene	CDR3nt	CDR3aa
TRBD1	NA	TRBV7-9	TRBJ2-5	TGTGCCAGCAGCTCGCACGGGACAGGGCTCGAGACCCAGTACTTC	CASSSHGTGLETQYF
TRBD1	NA	TRBV15	TRBJ1-5	TGTGCCACCAGCAGAGCCCGGGACAGGGGGGCCAATCAGCCCCAGCATTTT	CATSRARDRGANQPQHF
TRBD1	NA	TRBV15	TRBJ1-5	TGTGCCACCAGCAGAGATCCAGGGGGCAGGCAGCCCCAGCATTTT	CATSRDPGGRQPQHF
TRBD1	NA	TRBV5-1	TRBJ2-1	TGCGCCACTTCCGAGGGACAGTTCTACAATGAGCAGTTCTTC	CATSEGQFYNEQFF
NA	NA	TRBV7-9	TRBJ1-2	TGTGCCAGCAGCTTCGGTGGTGGCTACACCTTC	CASSFGGGYTF
NA	NA	TRBV7-9	TRBJ2-5	TGTGCCAGCAGTCCTGACAGCCAAGAGACCCAGTACTTC	CASSPDSQETQYF
TRBD2	few	TRBV25-1	TRBJ2-3	TGTGCCAGCAGACATCAAGGACTAGCAGCAGATACGCAGTATTTT	CASRHQGLAADTQYF
TRBD1	once	TRBV5-6	TRBJ1-2	TGTGCCAGCAGCAGACAGGGGGTCCCCTATGGCTACACCTTC	CASSRQGVPYGYTF
TRBD1	few	TRBV6-5	TRBJ1-1	TGTGCCAGCAGGGCGACAGGGAGTATCGCTGAAGCTTTCTTT	CASRATGSIAEAFF
NA	NA	TRBV11-2	TRBJ2-5	TGTGCCAGGACCAGCATAACAGGGCCTCCAGAGACCCAGTACTTC	CARTSITGPPETQYF
NA	NA	TRBV5-6	TRBJ2-1	TGTGCCAGCAGCTTACAGACTGAGCAGTTCTTC	CASSLQTEQFF
NA	few	TRBV5-1	TRBJ2-2	TGCGCCAGCAGCTTGGCAGCGGCAGGGGCTTCGAACACCGGGGAGCTGTTTTTT	CASSLAAAGASNTGELFF
TRBD1	NA	TRBV4-3	TRBJ1-2	TGCGCCAGCAGCCAAGAGGGACAGGGTGGTGGCTATGGCTACACCTTC	CASSQEGQGGGYGYTF
TRBD1	NA	TRBV6-1	TRBJ1-4	TGTGCCAGCGGTAAACAGGGGGCGGCTAATGAAAAACTGTTTTTT	CASGKQGAANEKLFF
TRBD2	NA	TRBV7-3	TRBJ2-7	TGTGCCAGCAGCGCCGATGGACTAGCCCACGAGCAGTACTTC	CASSADGLAHEQYF
TRBD1	NA	TRBV9	TRBJ2-7	TGTGCCAGCAGCTCCCGGGACAGGGTCTACGAGCAGTACTTC	CASSSRDRVYEQYF
TRBD1	NA	TRBV29-1	TRBJ1-1	TGCAGCGTTGAGGGCAGGGGGCTTAGCACTGAAGCTTTCTTT	CSVEGRGLSTEAFF
TRBD2	NA	TRBV5-1	TRBJ2-5	TGCGCCAGCAGCCTGACTAGCGGGGGGGCCGGAGAGACCCAGTACTTC	CASSLTSGGAGETQYF
TRBD1	NA	TRBV6-1	TRBJ2-7	TGTGCCAGCAGTGAAGGGACGGGACAGGGGCCCATCTACGAGCAGTACTTC	CASSEGTGQGPIYEQYF
NA	NA	TRBV27	TRBJ2-3	TGTGCCAGCAGTTTATCCCCCAGCGGGTCCACAGATACGCAGTATTTT	CASSLSPSGSTDTQYF
TRBD2	NA	TRBV7-6	TRBJ2-3	TGTGCCAGCAGCTTAGGGACTAGCGGGGGATCAGATACGCAGTATTTT	CASSLGTSGGSDTQYF
NA	few	TRBV29-1	TRBJ2-5	TGCAGCGTTGCTGGAGACAGGAGTAATCAAGAGACCCAGTACTTC	CSVAGDRSNQETQYF
NA	few	TRBV7-9	TRBJ1-2	TGTGCCAGCAGCTTAGGGGCAGATCAGCGCTACACCTTC	CASSLGADQRYTF
NA	NA	TRBV7-8	TRBJ2-3	TGTGCCAGCAGCTTAGACGGTTTGCGGGCCACAGATACGCAGTATTTT	CASSLDGLRATDTQYF
TRBD2	NA	TRBV6-4	TRBJ2-3	TGTGCCAGCAGTGACTTGGGACTAGTGACAGATACGCAGTATTTT	CASSDLGLVTDTQYF
TRBD2	once	TRBV4-1	TRBJ2-7	TGCGCCAGCAGCTCCGGGACTAGCGCCTACGAGCAGTACTTC	CASSSGTSAYEQYF
TRBD1	few	TRBV6-1	TRBJ1-1	TGTGCCAGCAGTGAAAATTACGGAATTGGGGCAGGGGGTACTGAAGCTTTCTTT	CASSENYGIGAGGTEAFF
TRBD1	NA	TRBV11-1	TRBJ1-1	TGTGCCAGCAGCTTAGGAACAGGGGGATCCACTGAAGCTTTCTTT	CASSLGTGGSTEAFF
NA	NA	TRBV30	TRBJ1-5	TGTGCCTGGACTAAGGGGAAGGTTCAGCCCCAGCATTTT	CAWTKGKVQPQHF
NA	NA	TRBV6-5	TRBJ2-7	TGTGCCAGCAGTTACTCGTCACAGGCTCCCCTCGAGCAGTACTTC	CASSYSSQAPLEQYF
NA	NA	TRBV21-1	TRBJ1-1	TGTGCCAGCAGCAAAGCTGCAGGGTACACAGACACTGAAGCTTTCTTT	CASSKAAGYTDTEAFF
TRBD2	NA	TRBV2	TRBJ2-7	TGTGCCAGCAGTGGGGGCGGGGGGCGAAGTTCCGAGCAGTACTTC	CASSGGGGRSSEQYF
TRBD1	NA	TRBV6-1	TRBJ2-7	TGTGCCAGCAGAACCGGGACAGGCGACTCCTACGAGCAGTACTTC	CASRTGTGDSYEQYF
NA	NA	TRBV18	TRBJ2-7	TGTGCCAGCTCACCGTCGGAGGGCCGGGGTGAGCAGTACTTC	CASSPSEGRGEQYF
TRBD1	NA	TRBV28	TRBJ1-2	TGTGCCAGCAGGCCATCGGACAGGGGTTATGGCTACACCTTC	CASRPSDRGYGYTF
NA	NA	TRBV6-1	TRBJ1-5	TGTGCCAGCAGTAAAACAGGGTTTCAGCCCCAGCATTTT	CASSKTGFQPQHF
TRBD1	NA	TRBV5-1	TRBJ2-2	TGCGCCAGCAGCTTGGCCGGGACAGGGGAGTCCGGGGAGCTGTTTTTT	CASSLAGTGESGELFF
NA	NA	TRBV10-3	TRBJ1-3	TGTGCCATCAGTGAAAGGTCTGGGGGGTTGCTCGGAAACACCATATATTTT	CAISERSGGLLGNTIYF
NA	few	TRBV25-1	TRBJ1-3	TGTGCCAGCAGTGAACCCGGGTCAACCATATATTTT	CASSEPGSTIYF
TRBD2	NA	TRBV7-9	TRBJ2-1	TGTGCCAGCAGCCCCGCTAGCGGCGCCTACAATGAGCAGTTCTTC	CASSPASGAYNEQFF
NA	NA	TRBV10-1	TRBJ2-4	TGCGCCAGCCAAATCCCAGAGTTGGGGCACCTCCTTCTAGCCAAAAACATTCAGTACTTC	CASQIPELGHLLLAKNIQYF
TRBD1	once	TRBV6-4	TRBJ1-5	TGTGCCAGCAGCTTAATTCTCCAGGGGGCTTGTCAGCCCCAGCATTTT	CASSLILQGACQPQHF
NA	NA	TRBV19	TRBJ2-6	TGTGCCAGTAGTATGAGCTCTGGGGCCAACGTCCTGACTTTC	CASSMSSGANVLTF
TRBD2	NA	TRBV14	TRBJ2-1	TGTGCCAGCAGCCAAGATAGGCTAGCGGGGGGCCGGGGGGATGAGCAGTTCTTC	CASSQDRLAGGRGDEQFF
NA	NA	TRBV4-3	TRBJ2-3	TGCGCCAGCAGCCCACGGGACGGGGGGCAAAATACGCAGTATTTT	CASSPRDGGQNTQYF
NA	NA	TRBV4-2	TRBJ2-5	TGTGCCAGCAGCCAAGATCTTCTGGGCATCGAGACCCAGTACTTC	CASSQDLLGIETQYF
TRBD2	NA	TRBV7-6	TRBJ2-5	TGTGCCAGCAGCTTAGTTTCACTAGCGGGAGGAGAGACCCAGTACTTC	CASSLVSLAGGETQYF
TRBD1	NA	TRBV5-4	TRBJ2-3	TGTGCCAGCAGCCGCGGGACAGGGTACACAGATACGCAGTATTTT	CASSRGTGYTDTQYF
TRBD1	NA	TRBV7-9	TRBJ1-1	TGTGCCAGCAGCTTATCCGGGACAGGGGGAAAAGCTTTCTTT	CASSLSGTGGKAFF
TRBD2	few	TRBV6-6	TRBJ2-3	TGTGCCAGCAGCGACAGCCTAGCGGGAAGCACAGATACGCAGTATTTT	CASSDSLAGSTDTQYF
NA	NA	TRBV5-1	TRBJ2-5	TGCGCCAGCAGCTTACTAGCCACCCAAGAGACCCAGTACTTC	CASSLLATQETQYF
NA	NA	TRBV6-6	TRBJ1-5	TGTGCCAGCAGTTACGCAGGGAATCAGCCCCAGCATTTT	CASSYAGNQPQHF
TRBD1	NA	TRBV6-6	TRBJ1-5	TGTGCCAGCAGGTCACAGGGGAGTGGGCAGCCCCAGCATTTT	CASRSQGSGQPQHF
NA	once	TRBV2	TRBJ1-5	TGTGCCAGCAGTGCCGGGGGGGCCGGCAATCAGCCCCAGCATTTT	CASSAGGAGNQPQHF
TRBD1	NA	TRBV5-5	TRBJ1-4	TGTGCCAGCAGCCCGGGACAGCCTAATGAAAAACTGTTTTTT	CASSPGQPNEKLFF
TRBD1	NA	TRBV30	TRBJ1-4	TGTGCCTGGAGGTGGGACAGTGAAAAACTGTTTTTT	CAWRWDSEKLFF
NA	NA	TRBV6-9	TRBJ1-5	TGTGCCAGCAGTCTACAAAGGGGTGCGAATCAGCCCCAGCATTTT	CASSLQRGANQPQHF
NA	NA	TRBV4-3	TRBJ2-6	TGCGCCAGCAGCCAAGAGCCCCCGGTCTCTGGGGCCAACGTCCTGACTTTC	CASSQEPPVSGANVLTF